This T cell receptor beta chain was retrieved from a study of shared clonotypes between healthy human individuals. Profiling relied on immunoSEQ multiplex PCR, and the TCRdb table lists in-frame clones only, not all of them. The data contain 2 million or so clones, 85% to 95% of them singletons. The receptor comes from a man between 18 and 29 years old in good health. The sample taken for sequencing was naive CD4+ T cells sorted from blood. The subset was: CD45RA+ positively selected.

The CDR3 sequence: CASSSGGPPSTDTQYF. The CDR3 DNA sequence: TGTGCCAGCTCTTCGGGGGGTCCTCCTAGCACAGATACGCAGTATTTT. The chain recombines TRBV5-4 with TRBJ2-3; TRBD2 matches 7 bases. V shed 7 bases and J 0 bases; nucleotides not matched to a gene: 11. The CDR3 consists of 16 residues. Germline assignment: CDR1 SGHNT and CDR2 YYREEE (reference sequence).